A single sample is the source of the 23 T cell receptor beta chains below, sequenced in a study of CD8+CD57+ T cells in acquired aplastic anemia. Genomic DNA constituted the template upon which TCR beta VDJ and CDR3 profiling was performed. TCRdb redid the calling of the reads with MiXCR, one entry per CDR3 protein. This table holds roughly 81,000 distinct CDR3 sequences, 40% to 50% found once. The specimen sequenced was sorted CD4+, CD8+, or CD8+CD57+ T cells (not recorded which) from PBMCs. These receptors were taken from a human donor in good health, serving as a control.

In this sample, this clonotype turned up many times. V usage is TRBV11-2 and J usage is TRBJ2-3; D is unresolved. V dropped 7 bases and J dropped 5 bases, with 7 bases sitting between them. This CDR3 has 11 residues. Germline V gene sequence: CDR1 SGHAT, CDR2 FQNNGV. CDR3 in DNA: TGTGCCAGCATTAAAGGAGATACGCAGTATTTT. As protein: CASIKGDTQYF. Drawing the rest from reference TRBV11-2 and TRBJ2-3, the complete variable domain is EAGVAQSPRYKIIEKRQSVAFWCNPISGHATLYWYQQILGQGPKLLIQFQNNGVVDDSQLPKDRFSAERLKGVDSTLKIQPAKLEDSAVYLCASIKGDTQYFGPGTRLTVL.

V gene TRBV5-1 combines with J gene TRBJ2-1, with D unresolved. Trimming cost V 2 bases and J 1 base, with 10 bases left between them. The CDR3 has 15 residues. CDR1 is SGHRS, CDR2 YFSETQ, per germline. CDR3 nucleotide sequence: TGCGCCAGCAGCTTAGAGACTTCATCCTACAATGAGCAGTTCTTC. It encodes CASSLETSSYNEQFF.

J is TRBJ2-5 and V is TRBV20-1; D gene uncertain. From germline, CDR1 is DFQATT and CDR2 SNEGSKA (reference sequence). This CDR3 is built from 12 residues. The V gene lost 3 bases and the J gene lost 4 bases, with 9 bases spanning the gap. The CDR3 coding sequence is TGCAGTGCTAGCCACACGGGAGAGACCCAGTACTTC. This translates into CSASHTGETQYF.

The gene calls are TRBV12-5 and TRBJ2-1; 10 nucleotides line up with TRBD2. Per germline, CDR1 LGHNT and CDR2 FRNRAP. The CDR3 is 14 residues long. After removal of 6 bases from V and 3 bases from J, the junction contained 2 bases not matched to a gene. DNA for the CDR3: TGTGCTAGTGGGCAGCGGGGGGGCTACAATGAGCAGTTCTTC. Its protein is CASGQRGGYNEQFF.

The chain couples TRBV7-8 to TRBJ1-5, with D possibly being TRBD1 (5 bases). Germline V gene data show CDR1 as SGHVS and CDR2 as FQNEAQ. This CDR3 comprises 13 residues. V lost 3 bases and J lost 7, with 10 bases in between. The CDR3 DNA follows: TGTGCCAGCAGCTTGGGGGAGGACCAGCCCCAGCATTTT. It yields the protein CASSLGEDQPQHF.

The chain uses TRBV9 and TRBJ2-1; 8 nucleotides agree with TRBD2. Per germline, CDR1 SGDLS and CDR2 YYNGEE. V trimming: 4 bases; J trimming: 3 bases; junction bases outside the gene matches: 6. This CDR3 region has 15 residues. CDR3 loop: CASSNSGSVYNEQFF. Written as DNA, the CDR3 is TGTGCCAGCAGCAACAGCGGGAGTGTCTACAATGAGCAGTTCTTC.

This clonotype has only one observation. The chain recombines TRBV19 with TRBJ2-7; tentatively, D is TRBD1 or TRBD2 (5 bases each). Germline V lookup: CDR1 LNHDA, CDR2 SQIVND (reference sequence). Trimming shortened V by 4 bases and J by 1 base, and 11 bases separated the two germline ends. The CDR3 consists of 14 residues. CDR3 DNA: TGTGCCAGTAGTACGTGGGACGGATCCTACGAGCAGTACTTC. Protein: CASSTWDGSYEQYF.

As for this clonotype: Just one base apart from a much larger clone, this may be a read error. V gene TRBV11-3 combines with J gene TRBJ2-7; D remains unclear. CDR3 length: 12 residues. The germline V gene has CDR1 SGHNT and CDR2 YENEEA. CDR3 residues: CASSRSSYEQHF. DNA for the CDR3: TGTGCCAGCAGCCGAAGCTCCTACGAGCAGCACTTC.

The chain carries TRBV12-3 or TRBV12-4 and TRBJ2-3; 7 bases are shared with TRBD1. V shed 6 bases and J 3 bases; nucleotides not matched to a gene: 6. The CDR3 contains 14 residues. DNA for the CDR3: TGTGCCAGCAGACAGGGGTGGGTAACAGATACGCAGTATTTT. This translates into CASRQGWVTDTQYF.

This clonotype was seen a handful of times. A single base separates this from a much larger clone, so it may be a read error. The rearrangement links TRBV2 to TRBJ2-1; D gene unclear. The length of the CDR3 is 10 residues. Germline V gene lookup returns CDR1 SNHLY and CDR2 FYNNEI. The DNA for the CDR3 is TGTGCCAGCGGTGAAGAGGAGCAGTTCTTC. This translates into CASGEEEQFF.

This clonotype was detected many times. The chain couples TRBV15 to TRBJ1-2, with D possibly being TRBD1 (6 bases). Per germline, CDR1 LNHNV and CDR2 YYDKDF (reference sequence). V shed 0 bases and J shed 5 bases, with 22 bases lying between them. This CDR3 is built from 18 residues. The CDR3 spells CATSRDGGTAGNKYGYTF. CDR3 in DNA: TGTGCCACCAGCAGAGATGGGGGCACGGCAGGGAACAAATATGGCTACACCTTC.

There are many counts of this clonotype. The chain employs TRBV20-1 and TRBJ1-1; no firm D call. CDR3 length: 12 amino acids. Germline V gene sequence: CDR1 DFQATT, CDR2 SNEGSKA (reference sequence). Trimming pared 3 bases from V and 6 bases from J, leaving 11 bases between. The CDR3 sequence: CSASTNWAEAFF. In DNA form, the CDR3 reads TGCAGTGCTAGTACAAATTGGGCTGAAGCTTTCTTT.

This clonotype was seen more than once but under ten times. The V and J genes are TRBV25-1 and TRBJ2-7; weak D call: TRBD2 (6 bases). The CDR3 length is 14 residues. The germline gives CDR1 MGHDK, CDR2 SYGVNS. The germline V and J ends were trimmed by 6 bases and 4 bases, with 16 bases remaining between them. CDR3 sequence (DNA): TGTGCCAGCAGATCCGCCGCGGGGCTTTACGAGCAGTACTTC. Amino acids: CASRSAAGLYEQYF.

This clonotype was observed many times. This chain joins TRBV19 and TRBJ2-7; no definite D call. Germline assignment: CDR1 LNHDA and CDR2 SQIVND (reference sequence). Trimming removed 2 bases at V and 5 bases at J, with 13 bases between. There are 14 residues in the CDR3. CDR3 amino acids: CASSIRLLIDEQYF. The CDR3 coding sequence is TGTGCCAGTAGTATACGTTTGCTAATCGACGAGCAGTACTTC. The whole variable domain, filled in from reference TRBV19 and TRBJ2-7, reads DGGITQSPKYLFRKEGQNVTLSCEQNLNHDAMYWYRQDPGQGLRLIYYSQIVNDFQKGDIAEGYSVSREKKESFPLTVTSAQKNPTAFYLCASSIRLLIDEQYFGPGTRLTVT.

V usage is TRBV24-1 and J usage is TRBJ2-3; D unclear. This CDR3 has 13 amino acids. In germline, CDR1 is KGHDR, CDR2 SFDVKD. Trimming removed 4 bases from V and 5 bases from J, with 9 bases in between. CDR3 loop: CATSEPMVDTQYF. The CDR3 nucleotides are TGTGCCACCAGTGAACCGATGGTAGATACGCAGTATTTT.

The rearrangement links TRBV11-1 to TRBJ1-1; no clear D gene. The CDR3 totals 16 residues. V dropped 1 base and J dropped 2 bases, with 14 bases sitting between them. The germline V gene has CDR1 SGHAT and CDR2 FQDESV (reference sequence). For the CDR3, the DNA is TGTGCCAGCAGCTTAGAGGCCCAGTCGGGCAACACTGAAGCTTTCTTT. It codes for CASSLEAQSGNTEAFF.

The J gene is TRBJ2-3, the V gene TRBV19, with D possibly being TRBD2 (6 bases). CDR3 size: 11 residues. V was cut by 5 bases and J by 6 bases, with 6 bases left in between. Per the germline V gene, CDR1 is LNHDA and CDR2 is SQIVND (reference sequence). This CDR3 is CASSRGDTQYF. The CDR3 region has the DNA TGTGCCAGTAGTCGGGGGGATACGCAGTATTTT.

This sequence joins TRBV29-1 and TRBJ1-2; 11 positions agree with TRBD1. V shed 2 bases and J 4 bases; nucleotides not matched to a gene: 6. The CDR3 runs to 15 residues. Per germline, CDR1 SQVTM and CDR2 ANQGSEA. The CDR3 DNA reads TGCAGCGTTGAAACTCCGGGACAGGGGGGCTATGGCTACACCTTC. Translating it yields CSVETPGQGGYGYTF.

The chain couples TRBV9 to TRBJ1-6; 8 bases are a match to TRBD1. Trimming removed 2 bases from V and 5 bases from J; junction bases left unmatched: 3. The length of the CDR3 is 15 residues. Germline CDR1 reads SGDLS; CDR2 reads YYNGEE. CDR3 protein: CASSVGDRNNSPLHF. In DNA form, the CDR3 reads TGTGCCAGCAGCGTGGGGGACAGGAATAATTCACCCCTCCACTTT.

This clonotype was detected ten times or more. The genes are TRBV19 and TRBJ2-1; 9 bases agree with TRBD1. Germline-derived CDR1 and CDR2 are LNHDA and SQIVND (reference sequence). The CDR3 runs to 15 residues. After removal of 9 bases from V and 8 bases from J, the junction contained 14 bases not matched to a gene. The CDR3: CASMKDRGVRDEQFF. The CDR3 DNA reads TGTGCCAGCATGAAGGACAGGGGTGTGAGGGATGAGCAGTTCTTC.

In this sample, this clonotype turned up many times. The chain joins TRBV9 to TRBJ2-3; D gene unclear. The germline V and J ends were trimmed by 0 bases and 2 bases, with 4 bases remaining between them. This CDR3 region has 13 residues. In germline, CDR1 is SGDLS, CDR2 YYNGEE. The CDR3 nucleotides are TGTGCCAGCAGCGTAGATGTCACAGATACGCAGTATTTT. Residues: CASSVDVTDTQYF.

This clonotype was counted once. The chain couples TRBV25-1 to TRBJ1-1, with 11 bases that match TRBD1. Per germline, CDR1 MGHDK and CDR2 SYGVNS. There are 15 residues in the CDR3. The V and J ends lost 6 bases and 6 bases, in that order; junction bases with no gene match: 9. The CDR3, as DNA: TGTGCCAGCAGCGCTCACGGACAGGGGGCAGCTGAAGCTTTCTTT. This codes for CASSAHGQGAAEAFF.

This clonotype has only a few counts. The J gene is TRBJ1-1, the V gene TRBV6-1, with TRBD1 matching over 7 bases. The CDR3 consists of 14 residues. V shed 7 bases and J 4 bases; nucleotides not matched to a gene: 9. Germline-derived CDR1 and CDR2 are MNHNS and SASEGT. In DNA form, the CDR3 reads TGTGCCAGCACCTGGCGACAGGGCTCCACTGAAGCTTTCTTT. Its translation: CASTWRQGSTEAFF.